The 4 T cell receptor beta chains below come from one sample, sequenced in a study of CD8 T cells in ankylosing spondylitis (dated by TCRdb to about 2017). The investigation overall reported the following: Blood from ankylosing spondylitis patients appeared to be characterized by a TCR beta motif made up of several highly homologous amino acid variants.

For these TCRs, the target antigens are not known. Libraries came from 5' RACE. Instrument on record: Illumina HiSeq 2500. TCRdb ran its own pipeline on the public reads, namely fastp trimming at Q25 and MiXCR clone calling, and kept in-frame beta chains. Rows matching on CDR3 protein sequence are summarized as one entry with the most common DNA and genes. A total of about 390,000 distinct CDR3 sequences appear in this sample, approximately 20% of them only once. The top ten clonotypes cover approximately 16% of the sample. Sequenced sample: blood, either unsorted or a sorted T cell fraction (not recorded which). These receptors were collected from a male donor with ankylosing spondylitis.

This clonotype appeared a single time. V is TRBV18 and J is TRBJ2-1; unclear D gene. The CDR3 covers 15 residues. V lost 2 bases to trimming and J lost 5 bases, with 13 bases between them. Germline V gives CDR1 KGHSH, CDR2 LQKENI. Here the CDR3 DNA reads TGTGCCAGCTCACCAGAGCGCATGGGGAACAATGAGCAGTTCTTC. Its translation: CASSPERMGNNEQFF.

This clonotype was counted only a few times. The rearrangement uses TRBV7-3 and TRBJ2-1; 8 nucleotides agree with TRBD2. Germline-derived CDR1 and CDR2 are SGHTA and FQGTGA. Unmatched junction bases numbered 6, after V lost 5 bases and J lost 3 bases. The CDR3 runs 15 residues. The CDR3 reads CASSPSTSGYNEQFF. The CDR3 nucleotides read TGTGCCAGCAGCCCCTCTACTAGCGGCTACAATGAGCAGTTCTTC.

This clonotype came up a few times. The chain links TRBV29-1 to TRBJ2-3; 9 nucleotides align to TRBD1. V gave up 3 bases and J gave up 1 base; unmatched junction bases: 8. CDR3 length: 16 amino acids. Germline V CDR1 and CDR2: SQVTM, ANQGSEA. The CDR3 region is CSVEFLGQGGTDTQYF. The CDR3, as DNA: TGCAGCGTTGAGTTTCTGGGACAGGGTGGCACAGATACGCAGTATTTT.

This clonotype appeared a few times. The CDR3 coding sequence is TGCAGTGCTAGAGATATACTAGCGGGATGGGCAGATACGCAGTATTTT. Residues: CSARDILAGWADTQYF. The chain joins TRBV20-1 to TRBJ2-3; TRBD2 agrees at 10 bases. CDR3 length: 16 amino acids. CDR1 and CDR2 from the germline V gene are DFQATT and SNEGSKA (reference sequence). Unmatched junction bases numbered 7, after V lost 0 bases and J lost 4 bases.